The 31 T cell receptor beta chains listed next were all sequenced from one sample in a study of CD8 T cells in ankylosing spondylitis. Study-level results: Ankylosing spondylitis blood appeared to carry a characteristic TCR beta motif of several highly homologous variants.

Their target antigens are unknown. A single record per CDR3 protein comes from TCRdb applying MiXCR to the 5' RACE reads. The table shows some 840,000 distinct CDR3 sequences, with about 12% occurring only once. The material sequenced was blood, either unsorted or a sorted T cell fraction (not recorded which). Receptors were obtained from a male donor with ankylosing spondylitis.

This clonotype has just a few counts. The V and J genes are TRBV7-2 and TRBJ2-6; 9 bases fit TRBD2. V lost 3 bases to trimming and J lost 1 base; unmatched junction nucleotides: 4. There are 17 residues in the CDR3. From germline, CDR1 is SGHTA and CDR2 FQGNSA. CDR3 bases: TGTGCCAGCAGCTTGCTAGCGGGGATGTCTGGGGCCAACGTCCTGACTTTC. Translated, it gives CASSLLAGMSGANVLTF.

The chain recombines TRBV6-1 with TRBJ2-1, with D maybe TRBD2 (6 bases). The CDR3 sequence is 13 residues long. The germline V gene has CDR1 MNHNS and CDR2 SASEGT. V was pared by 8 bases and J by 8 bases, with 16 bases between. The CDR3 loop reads CASHTPAGYEQFF. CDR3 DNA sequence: TGTGCCAGCCACACCCCTGCGGGGTATGAGCAGTTCTTC.

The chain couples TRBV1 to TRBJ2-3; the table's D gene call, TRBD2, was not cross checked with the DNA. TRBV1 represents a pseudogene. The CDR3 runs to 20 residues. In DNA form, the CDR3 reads TGCACCAGCAGCCAACTTGCCCCGGGACTAGCGGAGTCTAGCACAGATACGCAGTATTTT. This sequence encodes CTSSQLAPGLAESSTDTQYF.

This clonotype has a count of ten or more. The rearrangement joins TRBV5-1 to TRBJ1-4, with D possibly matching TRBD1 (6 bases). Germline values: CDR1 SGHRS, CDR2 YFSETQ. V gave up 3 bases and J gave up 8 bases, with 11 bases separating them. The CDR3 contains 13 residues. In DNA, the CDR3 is TGCGCCAGCAGCTGGGACACTGGCGAAAAACTGTTTTTT. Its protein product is CASSWDTGEKLFF.

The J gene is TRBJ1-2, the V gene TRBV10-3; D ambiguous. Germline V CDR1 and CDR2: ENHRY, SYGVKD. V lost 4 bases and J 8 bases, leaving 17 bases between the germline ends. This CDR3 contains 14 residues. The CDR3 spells CAISAALTFEGYTF. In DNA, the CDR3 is TGTGCCATCAGTGCGGCACTGACATTCGAAGGCTACACCTTC.

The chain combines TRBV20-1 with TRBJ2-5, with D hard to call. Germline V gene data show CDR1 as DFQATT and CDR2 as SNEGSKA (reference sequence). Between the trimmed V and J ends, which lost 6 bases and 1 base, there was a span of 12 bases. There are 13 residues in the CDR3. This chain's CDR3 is CSASAGTQETQYF. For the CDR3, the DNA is TGCAGTGCCAGCGCAGGAACCCAAGAGACCCAGTACTTC.

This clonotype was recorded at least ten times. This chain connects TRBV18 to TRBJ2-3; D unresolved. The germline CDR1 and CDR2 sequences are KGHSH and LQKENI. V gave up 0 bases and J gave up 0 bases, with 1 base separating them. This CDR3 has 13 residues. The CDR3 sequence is CASSPPSTDTQYF. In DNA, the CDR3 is TGTGCCAGCTCACCACCTAGCACAGATACGCAGTATTTT. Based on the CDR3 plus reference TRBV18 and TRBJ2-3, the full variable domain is NAGVMQNPRHLVRRRGQEARLRCSPMKGHSHVYWYRQLPEEGLKFMVYLQKENIIDESGMPKERFSAEFPKEGPSILRIQQVVRGDSAAYFCASSPPSTDTQYFGPGTRLTVL.

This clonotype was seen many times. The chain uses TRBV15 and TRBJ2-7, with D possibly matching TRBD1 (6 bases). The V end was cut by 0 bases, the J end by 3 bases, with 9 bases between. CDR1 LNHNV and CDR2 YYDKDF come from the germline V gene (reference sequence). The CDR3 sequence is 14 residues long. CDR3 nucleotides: TGTGCCACCAGCAGAGATGCAGGGGTCTACGAGCAGTACTTC. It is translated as CATSRDAGVYEQYF.

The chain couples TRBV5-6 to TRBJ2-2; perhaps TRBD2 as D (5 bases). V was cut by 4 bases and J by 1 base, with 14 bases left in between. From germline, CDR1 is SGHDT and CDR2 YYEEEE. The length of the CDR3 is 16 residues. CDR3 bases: TGTGCCAGCAGCCGATTGACGGGGAGGAACACCGGGGAGCTGTTTTTT. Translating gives CASSRLTGRNTGELFF.

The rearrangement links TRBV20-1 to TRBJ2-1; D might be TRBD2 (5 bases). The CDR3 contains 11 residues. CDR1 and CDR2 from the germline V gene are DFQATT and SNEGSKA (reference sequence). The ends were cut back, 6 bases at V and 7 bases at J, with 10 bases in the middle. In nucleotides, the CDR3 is TGCAGTGCCGGACTCTTAAATGAGCAGTTCTTC. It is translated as CSAGLLNEQFF.

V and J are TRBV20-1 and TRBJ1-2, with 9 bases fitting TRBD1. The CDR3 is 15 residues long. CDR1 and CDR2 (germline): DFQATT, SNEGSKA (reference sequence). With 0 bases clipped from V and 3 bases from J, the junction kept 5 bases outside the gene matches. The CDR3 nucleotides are TGCAGTGCTAGAGAGGGGACAGGGCGAGACTATGGCTACACCTTC. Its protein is CSAREGTGRDYGYTF.

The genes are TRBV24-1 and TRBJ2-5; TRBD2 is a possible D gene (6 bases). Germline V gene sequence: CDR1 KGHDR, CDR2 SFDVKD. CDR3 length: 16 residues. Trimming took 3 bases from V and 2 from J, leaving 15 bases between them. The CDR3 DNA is TGTGCCACCAGTGATCCGTCTAGCGCGACACAAGAGACCCAGTACTTC. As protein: CATSDPSSATQETQYF.

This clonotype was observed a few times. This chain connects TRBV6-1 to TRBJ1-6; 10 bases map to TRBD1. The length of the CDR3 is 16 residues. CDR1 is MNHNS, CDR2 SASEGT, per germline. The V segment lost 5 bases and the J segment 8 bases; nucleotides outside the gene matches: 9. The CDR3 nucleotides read TGTGCCAGCAGTCAAATTGGGACAGGGGTCGATTCACCCCTCCACTTT. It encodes CASSQIGTGVDSPLHF.

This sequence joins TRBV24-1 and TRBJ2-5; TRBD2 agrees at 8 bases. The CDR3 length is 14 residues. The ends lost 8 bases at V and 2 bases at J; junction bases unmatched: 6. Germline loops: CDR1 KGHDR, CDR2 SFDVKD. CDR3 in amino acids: CATMGSSGQETQYF. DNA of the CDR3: TGTGCCACCATGGGCTCTAGCGGGCAAGAGACCCAGTACTTC.

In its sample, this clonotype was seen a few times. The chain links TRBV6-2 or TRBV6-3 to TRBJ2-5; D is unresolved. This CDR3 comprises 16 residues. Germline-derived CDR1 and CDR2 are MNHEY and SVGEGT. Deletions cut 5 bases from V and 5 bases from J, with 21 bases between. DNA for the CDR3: TGTGCCAGCAGTCCTTACGGCCAAAGGGCGAAGGAGACCCAGTACTTC. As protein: CASSPYGQRAKETQYF.

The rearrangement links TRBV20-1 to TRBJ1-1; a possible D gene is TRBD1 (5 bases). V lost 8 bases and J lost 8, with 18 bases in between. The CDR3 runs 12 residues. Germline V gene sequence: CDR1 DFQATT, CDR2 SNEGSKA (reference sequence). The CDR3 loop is CSPIKGVYEAFF. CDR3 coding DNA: TGCAGTCCTATTAAAGGGGTGTACGAAGCTTTCTTT.

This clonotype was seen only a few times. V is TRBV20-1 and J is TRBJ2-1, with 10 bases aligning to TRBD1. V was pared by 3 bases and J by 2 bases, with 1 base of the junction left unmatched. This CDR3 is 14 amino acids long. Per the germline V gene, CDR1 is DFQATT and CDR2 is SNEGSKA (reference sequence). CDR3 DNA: TGCAGTGCTAGCGGACAGGGGGCCTACAATGAGCAGTTCTTC. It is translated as CSASGQGAYNEQFF.

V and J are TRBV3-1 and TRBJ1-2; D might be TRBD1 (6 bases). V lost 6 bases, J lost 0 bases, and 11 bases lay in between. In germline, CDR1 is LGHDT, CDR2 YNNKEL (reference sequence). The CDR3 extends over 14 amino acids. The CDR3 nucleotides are TGTGCCAGCAGGGAGACAGGCGCTAACTATGGCTACACCTTC. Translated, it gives CASRETGANYGYTF.

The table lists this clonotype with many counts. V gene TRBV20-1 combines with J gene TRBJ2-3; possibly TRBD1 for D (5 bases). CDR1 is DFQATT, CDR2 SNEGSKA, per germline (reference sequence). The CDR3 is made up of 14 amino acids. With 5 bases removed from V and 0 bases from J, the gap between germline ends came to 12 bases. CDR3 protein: CSAPRADSTDTQYF. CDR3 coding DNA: TGCAGTGCTCCCAGGGCAGATAGCACAGATACGCAGTATTTT.

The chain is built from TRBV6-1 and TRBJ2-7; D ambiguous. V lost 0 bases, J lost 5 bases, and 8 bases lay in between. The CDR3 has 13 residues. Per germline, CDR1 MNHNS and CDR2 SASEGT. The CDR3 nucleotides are TGTGCCAGCAGTGAAGCCCCTAGGGACGAGCAGTACTTC. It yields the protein CASSEAPRDEQYF.

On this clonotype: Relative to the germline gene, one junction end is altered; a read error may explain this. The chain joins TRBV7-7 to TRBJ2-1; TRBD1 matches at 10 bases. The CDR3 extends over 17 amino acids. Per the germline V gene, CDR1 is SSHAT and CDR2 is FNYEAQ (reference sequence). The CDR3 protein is CASSPRVGQGRYNEQFF. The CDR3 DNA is TGTGCTAGCAGCCCTAGGGTGGGACAGGGGAGGTACAATGAGCAGTTCTTC.

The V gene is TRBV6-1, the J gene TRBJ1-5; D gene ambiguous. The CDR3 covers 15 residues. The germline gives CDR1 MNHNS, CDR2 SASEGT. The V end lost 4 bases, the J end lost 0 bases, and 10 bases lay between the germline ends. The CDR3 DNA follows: TGTGCCAGCAGTGCCTGGCCAGGTAGCAATCAGCCCCAGCATTTT. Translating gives CASSAWPGSNQPQHF.

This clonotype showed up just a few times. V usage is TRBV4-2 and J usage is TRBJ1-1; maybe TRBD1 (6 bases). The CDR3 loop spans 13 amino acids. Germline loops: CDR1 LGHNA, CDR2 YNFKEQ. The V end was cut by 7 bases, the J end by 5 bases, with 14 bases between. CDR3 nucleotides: TGTGCCAGCACCTTTATTAGGGGGACTGAAGCTTTCTTT. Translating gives CASTFIRGTEAFF.

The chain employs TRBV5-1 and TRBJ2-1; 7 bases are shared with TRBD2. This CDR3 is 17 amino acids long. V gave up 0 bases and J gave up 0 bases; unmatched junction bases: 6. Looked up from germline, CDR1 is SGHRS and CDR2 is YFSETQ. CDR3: CASSLGGGRSSYNEQFF. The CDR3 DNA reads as TGCGCCAGCAGCTTGGGGGGCGGGAGAAGCTCCTACAATGAGCAGTTCTTC. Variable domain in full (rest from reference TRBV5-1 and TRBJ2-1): KAGVTQTPRYLIKTRGQQVTLSCSPISGHRSVSWYQQTPGQGLQFLFEYFSETQRNKGNFPGRFSGRQFSNSRSEMNVSTLELGDSALYLCASSLGGGRSSYNEQFFGPGTRLTVL.

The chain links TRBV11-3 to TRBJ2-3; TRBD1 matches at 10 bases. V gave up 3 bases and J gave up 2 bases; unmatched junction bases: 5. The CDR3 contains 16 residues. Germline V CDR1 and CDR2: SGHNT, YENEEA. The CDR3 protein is CASSFRQGADTDTQYF. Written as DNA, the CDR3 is TGTGCCAGCAGCTTCCGACAGGGGGCAGACACAGATACGCAGTATTTT.

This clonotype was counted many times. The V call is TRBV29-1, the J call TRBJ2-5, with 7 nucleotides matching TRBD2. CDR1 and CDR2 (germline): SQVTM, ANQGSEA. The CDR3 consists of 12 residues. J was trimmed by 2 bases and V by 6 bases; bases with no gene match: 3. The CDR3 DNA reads TGCAGCGTCCAGCGGGGTCAAGAGACCCAGTACTTC. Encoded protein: CSVQRGQETQYF.

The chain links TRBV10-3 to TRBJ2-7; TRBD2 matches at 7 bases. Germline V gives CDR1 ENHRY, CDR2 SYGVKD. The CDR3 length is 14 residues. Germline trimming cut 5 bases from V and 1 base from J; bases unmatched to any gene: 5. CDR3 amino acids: CAISTGGGSYEQYF. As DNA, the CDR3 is TGTGCCATCAGTACGGGAGGAGGTTCCTACGAGCAGTACTTC.

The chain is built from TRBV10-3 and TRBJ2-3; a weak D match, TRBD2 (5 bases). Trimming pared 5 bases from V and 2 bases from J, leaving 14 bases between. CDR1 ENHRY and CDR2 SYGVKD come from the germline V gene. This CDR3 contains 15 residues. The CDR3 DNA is TGTGCCATCAGTTCTCCGGACTCTTACACAGATACGCAGTATTTT. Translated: CAISSPDSYTDTQYF.

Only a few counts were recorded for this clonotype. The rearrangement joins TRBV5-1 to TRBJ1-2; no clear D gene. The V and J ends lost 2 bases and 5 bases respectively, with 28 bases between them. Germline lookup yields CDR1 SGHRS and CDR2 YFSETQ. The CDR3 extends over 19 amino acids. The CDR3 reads CASSFKGNPYVSSRYGYTF. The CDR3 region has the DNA TGCGCCAGCAGCTTTAAAGGGAATCCCTATGTCTCGTCTCGGTATGGCTACACCTTC.

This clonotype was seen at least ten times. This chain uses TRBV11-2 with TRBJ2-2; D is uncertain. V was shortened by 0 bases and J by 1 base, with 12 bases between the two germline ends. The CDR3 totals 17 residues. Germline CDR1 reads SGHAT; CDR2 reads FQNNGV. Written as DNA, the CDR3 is TGTGCCAGCAGCTTAGATTTCTGGACGGGGAACACCGGGGAGCTGTTTTTT. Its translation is CASSLDFWTGNTGELFF.

CDR3 sequence reads: CSAPTGLYGYTF. In DNA form, the CDR3 reads TGCAGTGCCCCCACAGGTCTCTATGGCTACACCTTC. V is TRBV20-1 and J is TRBJ1-2; maybe TRBD1 (5 bases). The CDR3 extends over 12 amino acids. Germline V gene sequence: CDR1 DFQATT, CDR2 SNEGSKA (reference sequence). V lost 6 bases to trimming and J lost 4 bases, with 12 bases between them.